The 3 T cell receptor beta chains below were found in one sample sequenced in a study of T cells in Graves' hyperthyroidism and ophthalmopathy. The TCR beta CDR3 regions underwent amplification using RNA transcripts as the source. With the HTBI primer set, the TCR CDR3 went through a first round of RT-PCR. TCRdb processed the multiplex PCR reads anew with MiXCR; each CDR3 protein has one entry. The data hold over 300,000 distinct CDR3 sequences, with approximately 15% observed a single time. Sequencing was performed on blood. These receptors were obtained from a woman aged 55-75 years with Graves' hyperthyroidism.

This clonotype has ten or more counts. The V gene is TRBV14, the J gene TRBJ2-3; no clear D. Trimming cost V 0 bases and J 4 bases, with 8 bases left between them. Germline V lookup: CDR1 SGHDN, CDR2 FVKESK. The CDR3 is 14 residues long. CDR3 nucleotides: TGTGCCAGCAGCCAAGATTGGGTGTCAGATACGCAGTATTTT. Translation gives CASSQDWVSDTQYF.

The chain couples TRBV12-5 to TRBJ2-3; TRBD1 matches at 12 bases. CDR1 and CDR2 (germline): LGHNT, FRNRAP. This CDR3 is built from 15 residues. With 6 bases clipped from V and 13 bases from J, the junction kept 14 bases outside the gene matches. CDR3 sequence: CASGPGTGGNQNKYF. DNA of the CDR3: TGTGCTAGTGGCCCCGGGACAGGGGGCAACCAAAATAAGTATTTT.

This clonotype was recorded at least ten times. This chain joins TRBV11-3 and TRBJ1-2; weak D call: TRBD1 (5 bases). V was pared by 5 bases and J by 5 bases, with 18 bases between. The germline CDR1 and CDR2 sequences are SGHNT and YENEEA. This CDR3 region has 15 residues. The CDR3 coding sequence is TGTGCCAGCAGCCACCCCTCGGGGGGGGAATATGGCTACACCTTC. Its protein is CASSHPSGGEYGYTF.